Reported below is one T cell receptor (beta chain). What it binds is not known. This record comes from a study of T-cell reconstitution after alpha-beta-depleted transplantation in children. General study points: As was reported, about two months after transplant, alpha-beta T cells came from several hundred expanded graft clones. Newly produced T cells mostly accounted for T-cell counts and diversity one year post-transplant.

Using unique molecular identifiers, the investigators prepared the TCRbeta library. A single record per CDR3 protein comes from TCRdb applying MiXCR to the PCR reads. Of about 870,000 distinct CDR3 sequences in the sample, 16% were seen once. Germline values: CDR1 SNHLY, CDR2 FYNNEI. This CDR3 has 11 residues. V dropped 6 bases and J dropped 7 bases, with 9 bases sitting between them. The source is a male patient under 18 who had a stem cell transplant for acute lymphoblastic leukemia, so the T cells may come from the graft donor. The chain combines TRBV2 with TRBJ2-5, with a tentative D call TRBD2 (5 bases). Sequencing used PBMCs, mostly from graft donor cells, obtained 360 days after TCRalphabeta/CD19-depleted stem cell transplant. The CDR3 loop reads CASRDFRTQYF. For the CDR3, the DNA is TGTGCCAGCAGGGACTTTAGGACCCAGTACTTC.